This TCR beta chain was recorded in a study of early T cells in non-severe SARS-CoV-2 infection. Overall study findings and caveats: Missing private and CD4 specificities, VDJdb matching favored anti-spike CD8 responses.

This clonotype was found a few times. Its target is not known. Separate cDNA molecules each had unique molecular identifiers attached to them. TCRdb re-called the 5' RACE reads with MiXCR, one entry per CDR3 protein. This sample has some 96,000 distinct CDR3 sequences, with approximately 15% found just once. From germline, CDR1 is DFQATT and CDR2 SNEGSKA (reference sequence). V lost 2 bases and J lost 6, with 20 bases in between. This CDR3 spans 16 amino acids. What was sequenced was whole blood. This sequence was found in an adult who was a healthcare worker with PCR-confirmed SARS-CoV-2 infection or an uninfected control (not recorded which). The rearrangement links TRBV20-1 to TRBJ2-1; tentatively, D is TRBD1 (6 bases). The CDR3 nucleotides are TGCAGTGCTAGACCTTTGTCAGGGGAGTTCGGCAATGAGCAGTTCTTC. The encoded protein is CSARPLSGEFGNEQFF.